Shown below are 13 T cell receptor beta chains from a single sample sequenced in a study of CD8 T cells in Susac syndrome (dated by TCRdb to between 2018 and 2020). Libraries came from the immunoSEQ multiplex PCR assay. RNA was extracted with the RNeasy kit and roughly 0.5 to 1 ug was reverse transcribed using random hexamers. TCRdb trimmed the raw reads at Q25, called clones with MiXCR and kept productive beta chains. Every entry covers one CDR3 protein and lists the most common genes and DNA from its rows. This sample is represented by about 130,000 distinct CDR3 sequences; over 85% of them were singletons. The top ten clones comprise roughly 0.3% of the sample. Sequenced sample: CD8+ T cells from PBMCs. The receptors stem from a human donor with multiple sclerosis.

This chain connects TRBV27 to TRBJ1-1; D might be TRBD1 (5 bases). In germline, CDR1 is MNHEY, CDR2 SMNVEV (reference sequence). This CDR3 has 13 residues. Trimming pared 1 base from V and 4 bases from J, leaving 7 bases between. The CDR3 bases are TGTGCCAGCAGTTTATGGCAGGGCACTGAAGCTTTCTTT. This translates into CASSLWQGTEAFF.

The V call is TRBV13, the J call TRBJ1-3, with D hard to call. There are 15 residues in the CDR3. The V end lost 5 bases, the J end lost 4 bases, and 15 bases lay between the germline ends. From germline, CDR1 is PRHDT and CDR2 FYEKMQ (reference sequence). The CDR3 coding sequence is TGTGCCAGCAGCCCCAAACAGACCCGGGGAAACACCATATATTTT. This sequence encodes CASSPKQTRGNTIYF.

The V call is TRBV24-1, the J call TRBJ2-1; TRBD1 agrees at 7 bases. Germline V gives CDR1 KGHDR, CDR2 SFDVKD. Losses at the gene ends were 9 bases for V and 2 bases for J; bases not matched to a gene: 9. The CDR3 extends over 15 amino acids. The CDR3 reads CATRPGTAPYNEQFF. The CDR3 bases are TGTGCCACCCGACCCGGGACAGCCCCCTACAATGAGCAGTTCTTC.

The chain employs TRBV3-1 and TRBJ2-3, with 11 bases aligning to TRBD2. The CDR3 length is 16 residues. Germline V gives CDR1 LGHDT, CDR2 YNNKEL (reference sequence). V shed 3 bases, J shed 0 bases, and the junction held 2 bases outside the gene matches. CDR3 nucleotides: TGTGCCAGCAGCCAGACTAGCGGGACTAGCACAGATACGCAGTATTTT. Its protein product is CASSQTSGTSTDTQYF.

The chain has TRBV6-5 and TRBJ1-1; D unresolved. Germline V gene sequence: CDR1 MNHEY, CDR2 SVGAGI. Deletions cut 2 bases from V and 1 base from J, with 11 bases between. The CDR3 contains 15 residues. CDR3 sequence reads: CASSYQVAPNTEAFF. The CDR3, as DNA: TGTGCCAGCAGTTACCAGGTAGCCCCGAACACTGAAGCTTTCTTT.

The chain links TRBV29-1 to TRBJ2-3; no firm D call. This CDR3 has 13 residues. Per germline, CDR1 SQVTM and CDR2 ANQGSEA. Trimming shortened V by 0 bases and J by 4 bases, and 8 bases separated the two germline ends. The CDR3 region is CSVEEERPDTQYF. The CDR3 DNA reads TGCAGCGTTGAAGAAGAGCGACCAGATACGCAGTATTTT.

The J gene is TRBJ1-6, the V gene TRBV27; TRBD1 is a possible D gene (5 bases). Trimming took off 4 bases at V and 0 bases at J, with 7 bases between the two ends. The CDR3 sequence is 15 residues long. Germline values: CDR1 MNHEY, CDR2 SMNVEV (reference sequence). The CDR3 nucleotides are TGTGCCAGCAGTTATGGGGGCTCCTATAATTCACCCCTCCACTTT. Translated, it gives CASSYGGSYNSPLHF.

This chain links TRBV27 with TRBJ1-6, with 9 bases matching TRBD1. The junction had 2 bases not matched to a gene; V was cut back by 8 bases and J by 6 bases. The CDR3 contains 13 residues. Per germline, CDR1 MNHEY and CDR2 SMNVEV (reference sequence). In nucleotides, the CDR3 is TGTGCCAGCGGGGACAGGGCTAATTCACCCCTCCACTTT. As protein: CASGDRANSPLHF.

This clonotype was seen just once. The CDR3, as DNA: TGCGCCAGCAGCTTGACACCATCAGGCGAGCAGTACTTC. It yields the protein CASSLTPSGEQYF. This sequence joins TRBV5-1 and TRBJ2-7; D gene uncertain. This CDR3 is 13 amino acids long. Germline values: CDR1 SGHRS, CDR2 YFSETQ. V was shortened by 1 base and J by 6 bases, with 11 bases between the two germline ends.

The V and J genes are TRBV21-1 and TRBJ2-3; TRBD1, the table's D call, lacks a check against the DNA. TRBV21-1 is marked as a pseudogene. This CDR3 contains 17 residues. CDR3 sequence (DNA): TGTGCCAGCAGCAACCGGGCCAGGAGCGGGAGCACAGATACGCAGTATTTT. Its translation is CASSNRARSGSTDTQYF.

The V call is TRBV13, the J call TRBJ1-1; weak D call: TRBD1 (5 bases). Germline V gives CDR1 PRHDT, CDR2 FYEKMQ (reference sequence). Trimming left V 0 bases short and J 7 bases short, with 9 bases between. This CDR3 has 13 amino acids. The CDR3 loop is CASSLGAGYEAFF. As DNA, the CDR3 is TGTGCCAGCAGCTTAGGGGCAGGGTATGAAGCTTTCTTT.

A single count supports this clonotype. The chain combines TRBV5-6 with TRBJ2-2, with D perhaps assigned TRBD1 or TRBD2 (5 bases each). This CDR3 region has 14 residues. The V gene lost 0 bases and the J gene lost 4 bases, with 7 bases spanning the gap. From germline, CDR1 is SGHDT and CDR2 YYEEEE. The CDR3 loop reads CASSLDGGTGELFF. The CDR3 region has the DNA TGTGCCAGCAGCTTGGATGGGGGCACCGGGGAGCTGTTTTTT.

The chain employs TRBV28 and TRBJ1-2; perhaps TRBD1 as D (5 bases). The CDR3 totals 10 residues. V was pared by 8 bases and J by 7 bases, with 8 bases between. Germline V gives CDR1 MDHEN, CDR2 SYDVKM. Here the CDR3 DNA reads TGTGCCAGCCTGGGGGGTGGCTACACCTTC. Translated: CASLGGGYTF.